One and the same sample provided the 15 T cell receptor beta chains below, sequenced in a study of regulatory T cells in long-lasting Graves disease. This sample's time point: newly diagnosed GD, antithyroid drugs for less than 3 months. The authors made the TCR library using RNA they extracted from PBMCs. Arm-PCR of CDR3 regions and iRepertoire HTBI primers were the basis on which TCR beta libraries were built. TCRdb ran MiXCR on the multiplex PCR reads and lists one entry per CDR3 protein. Seen here are over 350,000 distinct CDR3 sequences, over 12% observed once, and the top ten hold approximately 7.8%. The sample was also reused in another study, on T cells in Graves' hyperthyroidism and ophthalmopathy.

This specimen was peripheral blood mononuclear cells (PBMCs), taken at new diagnosis, from a patient treated with antithyroid drugs. The receptors here all came from a middle-aged woman with Graves disease.

In this sample, this clonotype turned up many times. The rearrangement joins TRBV28 to TRBJ1-1; TRBD1 aligns across 9 bases. The V gene's germline CDR1 is MDHEN and CDR2 SYDVKM. This CDR3 is 16 amino acids long. Trimming cost V 5 bases and J 1 base; bases outside gene matches: 8. The DNA for the CDR3 is TGTGCCAGCAGTCTCTTACCGGGACAGGGGAACACTGAAGCTTTCTTT. Residues: CASSLLPGQGNTEAFF.

This clonotype was detected ten times or more. The chain couples TRBV28 to TRBJ2-7; 8 nucleotides match TRBD2. The V segment lost 0 bases and the J segment 2 bases; nucleotides outside the gene matches: 3. Germline V gene lookup returns CDR1 MDHEN and CDR2 SYDVKM. CDR3 length: 15 amino acids. DNA for the CDR3: TGTGCCAGCAGTTTATGGGCGGGAGGACCCTACGAGCAGTACTTC. As protein: CASSLWAGGPYEQYF.

This clonotype appeared many times. The rearrangement links TRBV11-3 to TRBJ2-1; no firm D call. V was clipped by 4 bases and J by 10 bases, with 20 bases between them. The germline CDR1 and CDR2 sequences are SGHNT and YENEEA. The CDR3 is 15 amino acids. The chain's CDR3 is CASSSTPHQAQEQFF. The CDR3 bases are TGTGCCAGCAGCTCAACTCCTCATCAGGCTCAGGAGCAGTTCTTC.

At least ten counts were recorded for this clonotype. V usage is TRBV12-3 or TRBV12-4 and J usage is TRBJ2-1; D unresolved. Trimming removed 2 bases at V and 2 bases at J, with 7 bases between. The CDR3 loop spans 14 amino acids. CDR3 in DNA: TGTGCCAGCAGTTTACCACACCCCTACAATGAGCAGTTCTTC. Its translation is CASSLPHPYNEQFF.

In its sample, this clonotype was seen many times. V is TRBV10-3 and J is TRBJ1-2; D remains ambiguous. In germline, CDR1 is ENHRY, CDR2 SYGVKD. The CDR3 has 11 residues. V was pared by 6 bases and J by 8 bases, with 10 bases between. The chain's CDR3 is CAISYNRGYTF. The CDR3 DNA sequence: TGTGCCATCAGCTATAACCGGGGCTACACCTTC.

This clonotype was counted at least ten times. The genes are TRBV18 and TRBJ2-5, with 7 bases lining up with TRBD1. Germline loops: CDR1 KGHSH, CDR2 LQKENI. Trimming at V came to 5 bases and at J to 11 bases, leaving 14 bases not matched to a gene. This CDR3 contains 14 residues. The CDR3 here is CASSSGTANLGQYF. In DNA form, the CDR3 reads TGTGCCAGCTCATCCGGGACAGCCAACCTCGGGCAGTACTTC.

The chain recombines TRBV20-1 with TRBJ2-5; D remains ambiguous. V was shortened by 0 bases and J by 4 bases, with 6 bases between the two germline ends. Germline loops: CDR1 DFQATT, CDR2 SNEGSKA (reference sequence). CDR3 size: 12 residues. The CDR3 nucleotides read TGCAGTGCTAGAGATCAGAGAGAGACCCAGTACTTC. It codes for CSARDQRETQYF.

J is TRBJ2-1 and V is TRBV3-1, with D unclear. CDR1 LGHDT and CDR2 YNNKEL come from the germline V gene (reference sequence). Between the trimmed V and J ends, which lost 2 bases and 6 bases, there was a span of 8 bases. The CDR3 is made up of 13 amino acids. DNA for the CDR3: TGTGCCAGCAGCCAATTAACGGCCAATGAGCAGTTCTTC. It translates to CASSQLTANEQFF.

The table lists this clonotype with many counts. This chain connects TRBV3-1 to TRBJ2-7; possibly TRBD1 for D (6 bases). Germline V CDR1 and CDR2: LGHDT, YNNKEL (reference sequence). Trimming left V 3 bases short and J 2 bases short, with 11 bases between. CDR3 length: 14 residues. The CDR3, as DNA: TGTGCCAGCAGCCAGGGGACAATGGCCTACGAGCAGTACTTC. This codes for CASSQGTMAYEQYF.

This clonotype was recorded a few times. Just one base apart from a much larger clone, this may be a read error. V usage is TRBV2 and J usage is TRBJ1-1; D not certain. The CDR3 runs 12 residues. Germline lookup yields CDR1 SNHLY and CDR2 FYNNEI. This chain's CDR3 is CASRPVNTEPFF. CDR3 nucleotides: TGTGCCAGCCGCCCTGTGAACACTGAACCTTTCTTT.

The chain links TRBV7-3 to TRBJ1-2, with TRBD1 matching 11 bases. V was pared by 5 bases and J by 8 bases, with 7 bases of the junction left unmatched. Germline V CDR1 and CDR2: SGHTA, FQGTGA. The CDR3 loop spans 14 amino acids. The CDR3 nucleotides read TGTGCCAGCAGCCCGGGGACAGGGGGAGGCGGCTACACCTTC. This codes for CASSPGTGGGGYTF.

The rearrangement links TRBV30 to TRBJ2-1, with 7 bases identical to TRBD1. CDR1 and CDR2 (germline): GTSNPN, SVGIG (reference sequence). The CDR3 contains 15 residues. Trimming took 4 bases from V and 3 from J; bases not matched to a gene: 9. This CDR3 is CAWNTGAEDYNEQFF. The CDR3 DNA follows: TGTGCCTGGAATACAGGGGCCGAGGACTACAATGAGCAGTTCTTC.

This clonotype was seen more than once but under ten times. At one of its ends the junction is not consistent with the germline gene, which may arise from a read error. The chain links TRBV7-7 to TRBJ2-5; tentatively, D is TRBD2 (6 bases). The CDR3 is 14 residues long. Per the germline V gene, CDR1 is SSHAT and CDR2 is FNYEAQ (reference sequence). CDR3 DNA sequence: TGTGCTAGCAGCTCGTCCGGGAGTCTAGAGACCCAGTACTTC. This encodes CASSSSGSLETQYF. The complete variable domain, with remaining parts taken from reference TRBV7-7 and TRBJ2-5, reads GAGVSQSPRYKVTKRGQDVTLRCDPISSHATLYWYQQALGQGPEFLTYFNYEAQPDKSGLPSDRFSAERPEGSISTLTIQRTEQRDSAMYRCASSSSGSLETQYFGPGTRLLVL.

This chain connects TRBV11-3 to TRBJ2-3; no clear D. Trimming pared 1 base from V and 1 base from J, leaving 12 bases between. The CDR3 is 16 amino acids. CDR1 and CDR2 from the germline V gene are SGHNT and YENEEA. CDR3 in DNA: TGTGCCAGCAGCTTAGGGCAGACGTGGGGCACAGATACGCAGTATTTT. Encoded protein: CASSLGQTWGTDTQYF. The variable domain in full, completed from reference TRBV11-3 and TRBJ2-3, reads EAGVVQSPRYKIIEKKQPVAFWCNPISGHNTLYWYLQNLGQGPELLIRYENEEAVDDSQLPKDRFSAERLKGVDSTLKIQPAELGDSAVYLCASSLGQTWGTDTQYFGPGTRLTVL.

This clonotype was picked up many times. The junction and the germline gene differ at one end; a read error may be behind it. The chain is built from TRBV5-1 and TRBJ2-3; 7 bases match TRBD1. CDR3 length: 15 amino acids. Germline loops: CDR1 SGHRS, CDR2 YFSETQ. In DNA, the CDR3 is TGTGCCAGCAGCCTGCCGGGACAGCCCGGCGATACGCAGTATTTT. This sequence encodes CASSLPGQPGDTQYF.